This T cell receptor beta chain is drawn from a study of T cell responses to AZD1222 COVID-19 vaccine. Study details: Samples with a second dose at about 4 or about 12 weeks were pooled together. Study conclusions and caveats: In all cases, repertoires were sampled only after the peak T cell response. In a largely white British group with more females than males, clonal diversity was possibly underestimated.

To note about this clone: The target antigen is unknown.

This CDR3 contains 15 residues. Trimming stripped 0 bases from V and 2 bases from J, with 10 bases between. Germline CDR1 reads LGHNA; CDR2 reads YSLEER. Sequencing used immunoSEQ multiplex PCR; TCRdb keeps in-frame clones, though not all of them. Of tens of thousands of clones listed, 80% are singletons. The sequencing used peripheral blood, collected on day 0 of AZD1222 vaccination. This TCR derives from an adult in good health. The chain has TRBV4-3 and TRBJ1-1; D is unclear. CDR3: CASSQDLVKNTEAFF. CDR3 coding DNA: TGCGCCAGCAGCCAAGATCTAGTCAAAAACACTGAAGCTTTCTTT.